This T cell receptor beta chain was sequenced for a study of T cell responses to AZD1222 COVID-19 vaccine. Findings of the study overall: Targets within unmutated variant regions were reportedly found for nearly half of spike-specific TCRs.

As for this clone: Antigen: not known.

Assay: immunoSEQ multiplex PCR; the TCRdb copy retains only in-frame clones and omits some. The sample lists 100,000 to 120,000 clones; roughly 84% were seen once. The germline V gene has CDR1 SEHNR and CDR2 FQNEAQ (reference sequence). V lost 5 bases and J lost 7; bases outside the gene matches: 6. This CDR3 has 14 residues. The chain combines TRBV7-9 with TRBJ1-4, with 8 nucleotides matching TRBD1. The receptor was isolated from an adult in good health. Sequenced material: peripheral blood, taken on day 0 of AZD1222 vaccination. CDR3 sequence reads: CASSLDRGSEKLFF. In DNA form, the CDR3 reads TGTGCCAGCAGCCTTGACAGGGGAAGTGAAAAACTGTTTTTT.